The present TCR beta chain was sequenced within a study of cytomegalovirus exposure and HLA in healthy donors. Study summary: A prior analysis found 117 million unique TCR beta sequences from approximately 200 million T cells.

Primers: 60 Vbeta forward and 13 Jbeta reverse. TCRdb's copy holds only in-frame clones and misses some; the assay was immunoSEQ multiplex PCR. Of 150,000 to 200,000 clones listed, 80% are singletons. Findings and limits, study-wide: Across HLA loci, a later analysis found differing TCR association rates, with DRB1 most and HLA-C fewest. Later on, analysis showed that most CMV-associated TCR beta chains appeared to be HLA-restricted. Analysis performed later showed TCR beta chains linked to HLA being more clonally expanded than equally common others.

Of note for this clone: Its antigen is not identified.

Deletions cut 6 bases from V and 0 bases from J, with 9 bases between. Germline V gene sequence: CDR1 MNHEY, CDR2 SMNVEV (reference sequence). The CDR3 runs to 14 residues. The chain couples TRBV27 to TRBJ1-5; D call uncertain. The sequence derives from a boy younger than 18 in good health and CMV-seronegative. The sample comprised PBMCs. The CDR3 region is CASSSSYSNQPQHF. CDR3 nucleotide sequence: TGTGCCAGCAGCTCCTCTTATAGCAATCAGCCCCAGCATTTT.